The clone carrying this TCR beta chain has a single count. The data were obtained in a study of cytomegalovirus exposure and HLA in healthy donors. In nominal health when sampled, donors likely had unrecorded immune exposures nonetheless. It was with 60 Vbeta and 13 Jbeta primers that the PCR ran. TCRdb's table, derived via immunoSEQ multiplex PCR, lists solely in-frame clones and lacks some. The sample lists 90,000 to 150,000 clones; 60% to 85% were seen once. Germline V CDR1 and CDR2: SGHNT, YYREEE (reference sequence). The length of the CDR3 is 16 residues. The junction had 9 bases not matched to a gene; V was cut back by 4 bases and J by 4 bases.

The chain links TRBV5-4 to TRBJ2-2; 8 bases are a match to TRBD1. The sample consisted of PBMCs. The TCR sequence derives from a woman between 25 and 40 years old in good health and CMV-seropositive. This CDR3 reads CASSNAGGAGTGELFF. CDR3 DNA: TGTGCCAGCAGCAACGCAGGGGGCGCTGGCACCGGGGAGCTGTTTTTT.